This T cell receptor (beta chain) was recorded in a study of blood T cell repertoires in COVID-19. About the research overall: T cells, B-cell-depleted T cells, or PBMCs supplied cDNA or gDNA.

Per the germline V gene, CDR1 is SGHRS and CDR2 is YFSETQ. CDR3 length equals 16 residues. J lost 2 bases, V lost 0 bases, and 1 base had no gene match. Original processing methods: Amplified reference gene primers provided the basis for estimating nucleated cell counts. The data were produced by immunoSEQ multiplex PCR, yet TCRdb's version contains in-frame clones alone and is incomplete. D and trimming come from the DNA, and the V and J calls and clone size come from that table. The sample carries a few hundred thousand clones, roughly 86% recorded once. Material for sequencing was peripheral blood. V and J are TRBV5-1 and TRBJ2-3, with TRBD2 matching over 12 bases. This receptor was obtained from a man aged 18 to 29 with active or convalescent COVID-19. CDR3 DNA: TGCGCCAGCAGCTTGGGACTAGCGGGAGACACAGATACGCAGTATTTT. Protein product: CASSLGLAGDTDTQYF. Full variable domain (rest looked up from reference TRBV5-1 and TRBJ2-3): KAGVTQTPRYLIKTRGQQVTLSCSPISGHRSVSWYQQTPGQGLQFLFEYFSETQRNKGNFPGRFSGRQFSNSRSEMNVSTLELGDSALYLCASSLGLAGDTDTQYFGPGTRLTVL.